The source of this T cell receptor beta chain is a study of blood T cell repertoires in COVID-19. Study overall: The United States, Italy and Spain provided the acute and convalescent COVID-19 samples. Nucleic acid was either cDNA or gDNA, and it came from T cells, B-cell-depleted T cells, or PBMCs.

The CDR3 is 14 amino acids. Trimming removed 0 bases from V and 4 bases from J, with 10 bases in between. In the original processing: Reference gene primer amplification gave estimated nucleated cell counts. The assay was immunoSEQ multiplex PCR, and TCRdb's table has in-frame clones only and misses some. From that table come the V and J calls and clone size; the DNA was used to work out D and trimming. The sample carries some 160,000 clones, around 80% recorded once. The gene calls are TRBV5-3 and TRBJ1-2, with D unresolved. TRBV5-3 is filed as an ORF, its function uncertain. This clonotype was obtained from a woman aged 70 to 79 who had recovered from COVID-19. The sequencing input was peripheral blood. CDR3 region: CARSLVRGGYGYTF. The CDR3 DNA reads TGTGCCAGAAGCTTGGTGCGAGGAGGCTATGGCTACACCTTC.